This entry features one TCR beta chain sequence. Per the original data handling: Estimated nucleated cell counts came from reference gene primer amplification. Generated by immunoSEQ multiplex PCR, the TCRdb table keeps only in-frame clones and is missing some. That table gives V, J and clone size, and the DNA gave D and trimming. The data contain 310,000 or so clones, more than 80% of them singletons. The entry originates in a study of blood T cell repertoires in COVID-19. Across the whole study: Acute and convalescent COVID-19 samples came from the United States, Italy and Spain. Nucleic acid was either cDNA or gDNA, and it came from T cells, B-cell-depleted T cells, or PBMCs.

Germline V gene lookup returns CDR1 SGHTS and CDR2 YDEGEE. The length of the CDR3 is 14 residues. V gave up 4 bases and J gave up 8 bases; unmatched junction bases: 7. The sequence came from a man between 18 and 29 years old who had recovered from COVID-19. V gene TRBV5-8 combines with J gene TRBJ1-4; 8 bases fit TRBD1. Material for sequencing was peripheral blood. CDR3 sequence (DNA): TGTGCCAGCAGCCGCGGACAGGGACGGGAAAAACTGTTTTTT. Translated: CASSRGQGREKLFF. The full variable domain, in which reference TRBV5-8 and TRBJ1-4 provide the parts outside the CDR3, is EAGVTQSPTHLIKTRGQQATLRCSPISGHTSVYWYQQALGLGLQFLLWYDEGEERNRGNFPPRFSGRQFPNYSSELNVNALELEDSALYLCASSRGQGREKLFFGSGTQLSVL.